What follows are 18 T cell receptor beta chains derived from one specimen sequenced in a study of human T cells and chemical hapten exposure. Sample time point: patch test 3, about 24 weeks after DPC sensitization. The treatment was: therapeutic diphenylcyclopropenone sensitization with weekly scalp DPC. TCRdb itself ran the RACE reads through MiXCR, one entry per CDR3 protein. The sample contains under 200,000 distinct CDR3 sequences, 28% of which appear only once. The material sequenced was whole blood, taken in connection with sensitization to the hapten diphenylcyclopropenone (DPC). The receptors stem from a woman aged 18-35 years with alopecia areata. Some clones in this sample may be carry-over from other donors' samples.

The V call is TRBV4-1, the J call TRBJ2-3; D is possibly TRBD1 (6 bases). The CDR3 sequence is 14 residues long. Trimming took 4 bases from V and 7 from J, leaving 15 bases between them. Per the germline V gene, CDR1 is MGHRA and CDR2 is YSYEKL. The CDR3 protein is CASSPLTGLHTQYF. The CDR3 nucleotides read TGCGCCAGCAGCCCCCTTACAGGGCTCCATACGCAGTATTTT.

This clonotype was observed many times. The chain employs TRBV18 and TRBJ2-7, with a tentative D call TRBD1 (6 bases). There are 13 residues in the CDR3. CDR1 is KGHSH, CDR2 LQKENI, per germline. With 6 bases removed from V and 1 base from J, the gap between germline ends came to 10 bases. The CDR3 loop reads CASSPTGSYEQYF. DNA for the CDR3: TGTGCCAGCTCGCCTACAGGGTCCTACGAGCAGTACTTC.

The J gene is TRBJ2-2, the V gene TRBV6-2 or TRBV6-3; D possibly matches TRBD1 or TRBD2 (5 bases each). The germline V and J ends were trimmed by 7 bases and 0 bases, with 12 bases remaining between them. CDR1 is MNHEY and CDR2 is SVGEGT in the germline V gene. CDR3 length equals 15 residues. Written as DNA, the CDR3 is TGTGCCAGCAATTTTGGGGGACCGAACACCGGGGAGCTGTTTTTT. Protein: CASNFGGPNTGELFF.

The sample holds a few counts of this clonotype. This chain uses TRBV4-3 with TRBJ2-3; weak D call: TRBD2 (7 bases). The CDR3 extends over 16 amino acids. Trimming removed 2 bases at V and 7 bases at J, with 19 bases between. Germline V gives CDR1 LGHNA, CDR2 YSLEER. Here the CDR3 DNA reads TGCGCCAGCAGCCAAAAGTCCCAGAGCGGGACAAATACGCAGTATTTT. Residues: CASSQKSQSGTNTQYF.

The genes are TRBV29-1 and TRBJ2-5, with 9 bases aligning to TRBD1. This CDR3 contains 15 residues. J lost 5 bases, V lost 6 bases, and 13 bases had no gene match. Germline V gene data show CDR1 as SQVTM and CDR2 as ANQGSEA. CDR3 nucleotides: TGCAGCGTGCAGTCGACAGGGGGGCGATTCGAGACCCAGTACTTC. It encodes CSVQSTGGRFETQYF.

This clonotype was detected only once. The chain has TRBV7-7 and TRBJ1-1; D not resolved. CDR3 size: 13 residues. Germline CDR1 and CDR2: SSHAT and FNYEAQ (reference sequence). Trimming pared 1 base from V and 4 bases from J, leaving 7 bases between. DNA of the CDR3: TGTGCCAGCAGCTTAGAGGAGGGCACTGAAGCTTTCTTT. It encodes CASSLEEGTEAFF. The full variable domain, completed using reference TRBV7-7 and TRBJ1-1, is GAGVSQSPRYKVTKRGQDVTLRCDPISSHATLYWYQQALGQGPEFLTYFNYEAQPDKSGLPSDRFSAERPEGSISTLTIQRTEQRDSAMYRCASSLEEGTEAFFGQGTRLTVV.

About this clonotype: A much larger clonotype is one base distant, so this may be a read error. The gene calls are TRBV20-1 and TRBJ1-1, with TRBD1 as a possible D gene (6 bases). The CDR3 covers 13 residues. The germline V gene has CDR1 DFQATT and CDR2 SNEGSKA (reference sequence). The CDR3 loop reads CSSLIEGDTEAFF. The CDR3 region has the DNA TGCAGCAGTTTGATTGAGGGGGACACTGAAGCTTTCTTT.

This clonotype was seen more than once but under ten times. This sequence joins TRBV13 and TRBJ2-2; D remains ambiguous. The V end was cut by 3 bases, the J end by 4 bases, with 6 bases between. CDR3 length equals 13 residues. Germline CDR1 PRHDT, CDR2 FYEKMQ (reference sequence). Written as DNA, the CDR3 is TGTGCCAGCAGCTTTCGAAGCACCGGGGAGCTGTTTTTT. It encodes CASSFRSTGELFF.

This chain uses TRBV6-6 with TRBJ2-1; no firm D call. CDR3 length: 14 residues. With 8 bases removed from V and 3 bases from J, the gap between germline ends came to 14 bases. Per the germline V gene, CDR1 is MNHNY and CDR2 is SVGAGI (reference sequence). The CDR3 region is CASSPGGNYNEQFF. The DNA for the CDR3 is TGTGCCAGCTCGCCGGGCGGTAACTACAATGAGCAGTTCTTC.

The J gene is TRBJ1-4, the V gene TRBV7-2; D is undetermined. Between the trimmed V and J ends, which lost 5 bases and 8 bases, there was a span of 12 bases. The germline CDR1 and CDR2 sequences are SGHTA and FQGNSA. The CDR3 contains 13 residues. The CDR3 nucleotides are TGTGCCAGCAGCGCTGGGCGGCCCGAAAAACTGTTTTTT. Its translation: CASSAGRPEKLFF.

The chain is built from TRBV3-1 and TRBJ1-1; D gene uncertain. Trimming took off 0 bases at V and 6 bases at J, with 14 bases between the two ends. The V gene's germline CDR1 is LGHDT and CDR2 YNNKEL (reference sequence). The CDR3 totals 15 residues. CDR3 in amino acids: CASSQEGKVPPEAFF. In nucleotides, the CDR3 is TGTGCCAGCAGCCAAGAAGGGAAGGTCCCCCCTGAAGCTTTCTTT. Drawing the rest from reference TRBV3-1 and TRBJ1-1, the complete variable domain is DTAVSQTPKYLVTQMGNDKSIKCEQNLGHDTMYWYKQDSKKFLKIMFSYNNKELIINETVPNRFSPKSPDKAHLNLHINSLELGDSAVYFCASSQEGKVPPEAFFGQGTRLTVV.

J is TRBJ2-3 and V is TRBV5-1; D is unresolved. Germline-derived CDR1 and CDR2 are SGHRS and YFSETQ. The CDR3 totals 13 residues. V lost 6 bases and J 0 bases, leaving 8 bases between the germline ends. The CDR3 spells CASNPESTDTQYF. Here the CDR3 DNA reads TGCGCCAGCAACCCAGAGAGCACAGATACGCAGTATTTT. The whole variable domain, filled in from reference TRBV5-1 and TRBJ2-3, reads KAGVTQTPRYLIKTRGQQVTLSCSPISGHRSVSWYQQTPGQGLQFLFEYFSETQRNKGNFPGRFSGRQFSNSRSEMNVSTLELGDSALYLCASNPESTDTQYFGPGTRLTVL.

The genes are TRBV20-1 and TRBJ2-1; 11 bases are a match to TRBD1. This CDR3 contains 14 residues. Trimming took 3 bases from V and 9 from J; bases not matched to a gene: 7. Germline V gives CDR1 DFQATT, CDR2 SNEGSKA (reference sequence). CDR3 amino acids: CSASGDRGGVEQFF. As DNA, the CDR3 is TGCAGTGCTAGCGGGGACAGGGGGGGAGTTGAGCAGTTCTTC.

The rearrangement joins TRBV7-6 to TRBJ1-5; no firm D call. V was trimmed by 1 base and J by 5 bases, leaving 9 bases between them. This CDR3 is 14 amino acids long. CDR1 and CDR2 from the germline V gene are SGHVS and FNYEAQ. CDR3 amino acids: CASSLGSLDQPQHF. In nucleotides, the CDR3 is TGTGCCAGCAGCTTAGGTTCTTTAGATCAGCCCCAGCATTTT.

This chain uses TRBV10-2 with TRBJ1-2; 9 bases fit TRBD1. Per germline, CDR1 WSHSY and CDR2 SAAADI. The CDR3 length is 14 residues. Trimming cost V 5 bases and J 3 bases; bases outside gene matches: 4. In DNA, the CDR3 is TGCGCCAGCAGTCACAGGGGGCACTACTATGGCTACACCTTC. Its translation: CASSHRGHYYGYTF.

The gene calls are TRBV7-8 and TRBJ2-7; 7 positions agree with TRBD1. CDR1 SGHVS and CDR2 FQNEAQ come from the germline V gene. The CDR3 consists of 12 residues. J gave up 6 bases and V 4 bases, and 3 bases lay outside the gene matches. Written as DNA, the CDR3 is TGTGCCAGCAGCTGGGGACAGATCGAGCAGTACTTC. Translating gives CASSWGQIEQYF.

A few counts support this clonotype. The chain is built from TRBV29-1 and TRBJ2-7; D perhaps matches TRBD2 (6 bases). This CDR3 region has 14 residues. V was shortened by 6 bases and J by 7 bases, with 22 bases between the two germline ends. In germline, CDR1 is SQVTM, CDR2 ANQGSEA. This CDR3 is CSVRKGSGSGEQYF. The CDR3, as DNA: TGCAGCGTGAGAAAAGGGTCCGGGAGCGGGGAGCAGTACTTC.

This clonotype was observed a handful of times. The chain carries TRBV7-9 and TRBJ2-3; D perhaps matches TRBD1 (6 bases). The CDR3 length is 15 residues. Trimming left V 8 bases short and J 0 bases short, with 15 bases between. Germline-derived CDR1 and CDR2 are SEHNR and FQNEAQ (reference sequence). CDR3 sequence: CASGDDRRSTDTQYF. DNA of the CDR3: TGTGCCAGCGGAGACGACAGGCGCAGCACAGATACGCAGTATTTT.